Detailed here is one T cell receptor (beta chain). This clone was observed a handful of times. It has no known antigen specificity. The sample holds no much larger clone one base away, and base qualities are not on file. CDR1 and CDR2 were assigned from the germline V gene (reference sequence) as SEHNR and FQNEAQ. From its cysteine to its phenylalanine, the CDR3 spans 17 amino acids. The retained sequence is limited to the CDR3, 51 bases, with the frame set at the first base. The junction carries 17 bases between V and J, which are trimmed by 1 base and 3 bases respectively. Genomic DNA was extracted from sorted cells for sequencing of the TCRbeta CDR3 region. TCRbeta CDR3 regions were sequenced using the immunoSEQ Assay. The table was pulled from immuneACCESS by TCRdb, which kept in-frame rearrangements only. Such tables lose some clones; where checked, under half of the loss comes from unresolved V genes, and the rest has no known cause. Counted in this sample were roughly 59,000 clones; nearly 90% of them appeared once. Together, the top ten hold around 5.1% of the sample.

Patients with autoimmune disease history or receiving systemic immunosuppression were excluded from the trial. Peripheral blood for TCR sequencing was collected from all dose cohorts at baseline, on cycle 4 day 1, and on cycle 7 day 1. Samples were obtained from an open-label, multicenter, first-in-human phase I dose-escalation trial of ivuxolimab. Adults with locally advanced or metastatic melanoma, renal cell, hepatocellular, or head and neck squamous cell carcinoma were enrolled in the trial. Before TCR sequencing, CD4+ T cells and CD8+ T cells were sorted from peripheral blood as separate populations. This sample stems from a study of OX40 agonist ivuxolimab in advanced cancers. Regarding the research as a whole: Ivuxolimab was an agonistic, fully human IgG2 monoclonal antibody directed against OX40 (CD134), a costimulatory receptor. Intravenous ivuxolimab was administered to patients every 2 weeks at six dose levels: 0.01, 0.1, 0.3, 1.5, 3 and 10 mg/kg. Of the approximately 50 dose-escalation patients, hepatocellular carcinoma was present in around 20, melanoma in approximately 15, renal cell carcinoma in 9 and head and neck cancer in 9. The dose-escalation cohort was 82.7% male with a mean age of roughly 62 years, ranging from roughly 20 to 80. Patients were allowed to have had prior anti-PD-1, anti-PD-L1 or anti-CTLA-4 therapy, and 40% of the dose-escalation patients had previously received checkpoint inhibitors. Three dose-escalation patients achieved partial responses, one with hepatocellular carcinoma and two with cutaneous melanoma. The purpose of peripheral TCRbeta sequencing was to test whether ivuxolimab changed TCR sequence diversity and led to clonal T-cell expansion. The paper reports the monotherapy dose-escalation portion (N = 52 patients) of the phase I ivuxolimab trial.

Results the study describes overall, beyond this receptor: Low levels of normalized T-cell clonal expansion were also seen in some nonresponding patients. The antigen specificity of the clonally expanded peripheral T cells was not determined. At doses of 0.1 to 3.0 mg/kg, clonal expansion of both CD4+ and CD8+ T cells in blood was seen between baseline and week 6. In the 0.1-3.0 mg/kg groups, partial responders had among the lowest normalized peripheral clonal expansion, particularly in CD8+ T cells. After ivuxolimab, expanded clones were on average more numerous among CD8+ T cells than among CD4+ T cells.

This chain joins TRBV7-9 to TRBJ2-3, with no confident D gene call. The sample here was CD4+ or CD8+ T cells sorted from blood, taken in a trial of the OX40 agonist ivuxolimab. This receptor was taken from an adult with an advanced solid tumor such as melanoma, head and neck, liver or kidney cancer. Here the CDR3 is given as CASSLVFGAVGTDTQYF. The sequenced DNA is TGTGCCAGCAGCTTAGTTTTCGGCGCGGTAGGTACAGATACGCAGTATTTT.